This T cell receptor (beta chain) comes out of a study of blood T cell repertoires in COVID-19. Study as a whole: The United States, Italy and Spain were the sources of the acute and convalescent COVID-19 samples. Nucleic acid was either cDNA or gDNA, and it came from T cells, B-cell-depleted T cells, or PBMCs.

V was trimmed by 5 bases and J by 0 bases, leaving 14 bases between them. CDR1 and CDR2 (germline): LNHDA, SQIVND (reference sequence). The CDR3 totals 17 residues. In the original workflow: Estimation of nucleated cell counts was performed using reference gene primer amplification. TCRdb's copy holds only in-frame clones and misses some; the assay was immunoSEQ multiplex PCR. Clone size and the V and J calls come from that table; the DNA yielded D and trimming. The table shows roughly 200,000 clones, with less than 90% occurring only once. The receptor's source is a woman older than 75 with COVID-19, enrolled during active disease. The chain has TRBV19 and TRBJ1-6, with D hard to call. Sequences were obtained from peripheral blood. DNA of the CDR3: TGTGCCAGTAGTGAGACACGAGCAAGCTCCTATAATTCACCCCTCCACTTT. Translated, it gives CASSETRASSYNSPLHF.